The clone carrying this TCR beta chain has just a few counts. Its antigen is not identified. The data originate from a study of STAT5B mutations in CD4+ large granular lymphocyte leukemia. In germline, CDR1 is SQVTM, CDR2 ANQGSEA. V lost 7 bases to trimming and J lost 0 bases; unmatched junction nucleotides: 17. The CDR3 totals 18 residues. General study points: Patient CD4-sorted repertoires looked more clonal than healthy CD4+ repertoires, even without putative leukemic clones. No patients shared main leukemic clonotypes, though roughly 25% appeared at low frequency elsewhere.

As originally analysed: Productive clonotypes were detectable down to 2.59 x 10-5 frequency. Assay: immunoSEQ multiplex PCR; the TCRdb copy retains only in-frame clones and omits some. The V and J calls and the clone size are those of that table, but D and trimming were determined from the DNA. The data show 30,000 to 35,000 clones, less than 85% seen once. V is TRBV29-1 and J is TRBJ2-1, with TRBD2 matching 8 bases. Sequenced: CD4+ T cells from blood buffy coats. The sequence was collected from a human donor in good health. The CDR3 DNA sequence: TGCAGCGCCCCTGGCGCGGGAGGATACTCAAACTCCTACAATGAGCAGTTCTTC. Protein product: CSAPGAGGYSNSYNEQFF.